This T cell receptor (beta chain) was documented in a study of beta chain features in type 1 diabetes. Study conclusions and caveats: Healthy donors had naive, central memory and Treg TCRB repertoires that appeared less similar than those seen among patients. Shorter TCRB CDR3s, moderately but significantly so, marked every one of the four CD4+ subsets in Type 1 diabetes patients.

Germline V CDR1 and CDR2: SGHTA, FQGNSA. This CDR3 comprises 14 residues. Deletions cut 8 bases from V and 7 bases from J, with 18 bases between. This clone was seen more than once but under ten times. The antigen is not known. Isolated RNA was reverse transcribed in full, so expressed TCRB transcripts were sequenced. Sequencing used immunoSEQ multiplex PCR; TCRdb keeps in-frame clones, though not all of them. Of over 350,000 clones detected, about 15% appear once; the ten largest clones hold about 0.02%. Sequenced input: naive CD4+ T cells from blood. The rearrangement joins TRBV7-2 to TRBJ2-1, with TRBD1 as a possible D gene (6 bases). The sequence came from a woman under 30 in good health. Here the CDR3 reads CASETGAPGNEQFF. For the CDR3, the DNA is TGTGCCAGCGAGACAGGTGCCCCTGGTAATGAGCAGTTCTTC.